This T cell receptor beta chain came from a study of OX40 agonist ivuxolimab in advanced cancers. General observations from the study: Those patients achieving a partial response at 0.1-3.0 mg/kg showed among the lowest clonal expansion.

Comment on this clone: Its antigen is not known.

The data were produced by immunoSEQ multiplex PCR, yet TCRdb's version contains in-frame clones alone and is incomplete. The sample holds approximately 60,000 clones, around 86% seen once. Germline CDR1 is SGHRS and CDR2 is YFSETQ. There are 16 residues in the CDR3. With V trimmed by 0 bases and J by 5 bases, 8 bases remained unmatched. This chain connects TRBV5-1 to TRBJ2-7; 10 bases are a match to TRBD1. This TCR was recovered from an adult with an advanced solid tumor such as melanoma, head and neck, liver or kidney cancer. Sequenced material: CD4+ or CD8+ T cells sorted from blood, taken in a trial of the OX40 agonist ivuxolimab. In nucleotides, the CDR3 is TGCGCCAGCAGCTTGGATGGGACAGGGGTTTTCGACGAGCAGTACTTC. This translates into CASSLDGTGVFDEQYF.